These 5 T cell receptor beta chains originate from one sample sequenced in a study of blood T cells in healthy people across ages. With a J-beta primer mix and a sample-barcoded 5' primer, a second PCR ran roughly 6 to 11 cycles. Via MiXCR, TCRdb re-called the 5' RACE reads, giving one row per CDR3 protein. The sample gives about 1,000,000 distinct CDR3 sequences, 35% to 50% of which show up once; approximately 17% is in the top ten. The sample comprised blood. The receptors come from a woman aged 55-70 years in good health.

The chain combines TRBV12-3 or TRBV12-4 with TRBJ2-4; 7 positions match TRBD1. The CDR3 covers 16 residues. The trim removed 4 bases at V and 0 bases at J, leaving 6 bases unmatched. CDR3 loop: CASSSSQGLAKNIQYF. The CDR3 nucleotides are TGTGCCAGCAGTTCCTCACAGGGGTTAGCCAAAAACATTCAGTACTTC.

The chain is built from TRBV29-1 and TRBJ2-3; 9 bases map to TRBD2. The CDR3 contains 16 residues. Germline V gene data show CDR1 as SQVTM and CDR2 as ANQGSEA. Trimming at V came to 4 bases and at J to 1 base, leaving 9 bases not matched to a gene. In DNA form, the CDR3 reads TGCAGCGTTGCGGGGGGCCGGACTAGCGGCACAGATACGCAGTATTTT. Protein: CSVAGGRTSGTDTQYF.

This clonotype was counted between two and nine times. The genes are TRBV2 and TRBJ2-4; TRBD1 is a possible D gene (5 bases). Near its end, the DNA agrees better with TRBJ2-7, so the J call may be wrong. CDR1 is SNHLY and CDR2 is FYNNEI in the germline V gene. This CDR3 region has 12 residues. CDR3: CATTGPTGEQYF. Here the CDR3 DNA reads TGTGCCACTACCGGGCCTACAGGCGAGCAGTACTTC.

CDR3 residues: CATAPGAYNEQYF. The CDR3 DNA reads as TGTGCCACCGCCCCGGGCGCCTACAATGAGCAGTACTTC. The chain links TRBV24-1 to TRBJ2-1; D remains unclear. The end of the DNA fits TRBJ2-7 better, so the J call may be wrong. The germline CDR1 and CDR2 sequences are KGHDR and SFDVKD. This CDR3 has 13 amino acids.

The rearrangement uses TRBV7-2 and TRBJ2-7, with D possibly being TRBD1 (5 bases). Germline values: CDR1 SGHTA, CDR2 FQGNSA. V was cut by 2 bases and J by 2 bases, with 13 bases left in between. The CDR3 totals 15 residues. The CDR3 nucleotides are TGTGCCAGCAGCTTAAGGGGCCTAGGGCCCTACGAGCAGTACTTC. Translating it yields CASSLRGLGPYEQYF.